What follows are 30 T cell receptor beta chains derived from one specimen sequenced in a study of blood T cell repertoires in COVID-19. TCRdb keeps only in-frame clones here, not all; method: immunoSEQ multiplex PCR. The sample has roughly 430,000 clones; about 88% are singletons. Sequencing was performed on PBMCs or T cells enriched from blood (not recorded which). The receptors originated from a young woman who had been exposed to COVID-19.

The rearrangement links TRBV7-9 to TRBJ2-3; TRBD1 agrees at 10 bases. CDR1 and CDR2 (germline): SEHNR, FQNEAQ (reference sequence). Germline trimming cut 5 bases from V and 3 bases from J; bases unmatched to any gene: 8. The CDR3 sequence is 16 residues long. The CDR3: CASSPRTGGGTDTQYF. For the CDR3, the DNA is TGTGCCAGCAGCCCCAGGACAGGGGGTGGGACAGATACGCAGTATTTT.

The V call is TRBV9, the J call TRBJ2-1; the D gene is possibly TRBD1 (6 bases). From germline, CDR1 is SGDLS and CDR2 YYNGEE. V was pared by 0 bases and J by 6 bases, with 16 bases between. This CDR3 is built from 16 residues. In DNA form, the CDR3 reads TGTGCCAGCAGCGTAGCAGGGGCGTTCGGAGGCAATGAGCAGTTCTTC. Its protein is CASSVAGAFGGNEQFF.

This sequence joins TRBV28 and TRBJ2-3, with 7 bases identical to TRBD2. This CDR3 region has 15 residues. Unmatched junction bases numbered 14, after V lost 10 bases and J lost 4 bases. The germline V gene encodes CDR1 MDHEN and CDR2 SYDVKM. CDR3 in DNA: TGTGCCACGAATCTCCTAGCTGCGGGAGCAGATACGCAGTATTTT. It specifies CATNLLAAGADTQYF.

This clone is a singleton in its sample. The chain is built from TRBV28 and TRBJ1-1; perhaps TRBD1 as D (6 bases). There are 12 residues in the CDR3. Trimming stripped 6 bases from V and 8 bases from J, with 13 bases between. CDR1 is MDHEN and CDR2 is SYDVKM in the germline V gene. Here the CDR3 DNA reads TGTGCCAGCAGCTCCAGGGGCGCGGAAGCTTTCTTT. This encodes CASSSRGAEAFF.

The V call is TRBV28, the J call TRBJ2-7; TRBD1 matches at 9 bases. J was trimmed by 1 base and V by 8 bases; bases with no gene match: 9. The CDR3 is 15 amino acids. The V gene's germline CDR1 is MDHEN and CDR2 SYDVKM. The CDR3 protein is CASAMGQGFSYEQYF. CDR3 in DNA: TGTGCCAGCGCAATGGGACAGGGATTTTCCTACGAGCAGTACTTC.

This clone was counted once. The chain combines TRBV5-1 with TRBJ1-2; TRBD1 matches 9 bases. The V gene end was trimmed by 3 bases and the J gene end by 7 bases; junction bases not matched to a gene: 10. From germline, CDR1 is SGHRS and CDR2 YFSETQ. The CDR3 has 15 residues. The CDR3 bases are TGCGCCAGCAGCTCGCGGACAGGGGACGTTGCTGGCTACACCTTC. Residues: CASSSRTGDVAGYTF.

V and J are TRBV28 and TRBJ1-6; D might be TRBD1 (5 bases). The germline CDR1 and CDR2 sequences are MDHEN and SYDVKM. V lost 1 base and J lost 1, with 11 bases in between. CDR3 length: 17 amino acids. CDR3 DNA: TGTGCCAGCAGTTTATTGGGGGGTCGTTCCTATAATTCACCCCTCCACTTT. Residues: CASSLLGGRSYNSPLHF.

This clone was seen only a few times. This chain links TRBV9 with TRBJ1-3; D gene ambiguous. The CDR3 spans 15 residues. Germline values: CDR1 SGDLS, CDR2 YYNGEE. Between the trimmed V and J ends, which lost 0 bases and 0 bases, there was a span of 7 bases. DNA for the CDR3: TGTGCCAGCAGCGTAGTCTCAGGCTCTGGAAACACCATATATTTT. It is translated as CASSVVSGSGNTIYF.

The chain combines TRBV4-2 with TRBJ2-3, with D perhaps TRBD2 (6 bases). This CDR3 comprises 15 residues. CDR1 is LGHNA and CDR2 is YNFKEQ in the germline V gene. V was trimmed by 4 bases and J by 2 bases, leaving 13 bases between them. CDR3 sequence: CASSPYSGITDTQYF. The CDR3 DNA reads as TGTGCCAGCAGCCCGTATAGCGGAATCACAGATACGCAGTATTTT.

The chain combines TRBV18 with TRBJ2-7; 7 bases line up with TRBD1. This CDR3 is 14 amino acids long. V was clipped by 6 bases and J by 3 bases; unmatched bases: 8. Germline V gives CDR1 KGHSH, CDR2 LQKENI. The CDR3 DNA follows: TGTGCCAGCTCCCCTCCCCCAGGGGGCTACGAGCAGTACTTC. This gives the protein CASSPPPGGYEQYF.

The CDR3 bases are TGCGCCAGCAGCTTGGAGACGGGGGAAAATTCACCCCTCCACTTT. This codes for CASSLETGENSPLHF. The rearrangement uses TRBV5-1 and TRBJ1-6; D may be TRBD1 (5 bases). The V gene's germline CDR1 is SGHRS and CDR2 YFSETQ. This CDR3 has 15 residues. V lost 0 bases to trimming and J lost 7 bases, with 11 bases between them.

Here the CDR3 reads CASSLDRGVELFF. CDR3 DNA: TGTGCCAGCAGCTTAGATCGGGGGGTGGAGCTGTTTTTT. V usage is TRBV7-2 and J usage is TRBJ2-2, with TRBD2 identical over 7 bases. The length of the CDR3 is 13 residues. The trim removed 1 base at V and 10 bases at J, leaving 3 bases unmatched. Germline V gene sequence: CDR1 SGHTA, CDR2 FQGNSA.

The V gene is TRBV19, the J gene TRBJ2-7; D is perhaps TRBD1 (6 bases). The V and J ends lost 5 bases and 0 bases respectively, with 11 bases between them. Per germline, CDR1 LNHDA and CDR2 SQIVND (reference sequence). This CDR3 is built from 14 residues. The CDR3 bases are TGTGCCAGTAGTCAAAACAGGGCCTCCTACGAGCAGTACTTC. This sequence encodes CASSQNRASYEQYF.

This chain connects TRBV7-2 to TRBJ2-2; 10 nucleotides agree with TRBD1. The ends lost 2 bases at V and 4 bases at J; junction bases unmatched: 4. CDR1 and CDR2 from the germline V gene are SGHTA and FQGNSA. This CDR3 is 16 amino acids long. CDR3 in amino acids: CASSLLGTGVTGELFF. The CDR3 DNA follows: TGTGCCAGCAGCTTATTGGGGACAGGGGTCACCGGGGAGCTGTTTTTT.

This chain connects TRBV18 to TRBJ1-5; D remains unclear. Germline V gene sequence: CDR1 KGHSH, CDR2 LQKENI. CDR3 length equals 16 residues. Between the trimmed V and J ends, which lost 2 bases and 3 bases, there was a span of 14 bases. The chain's CDR3 is CASSPVILTNNQPQHF. The DNA of the CDR3 is TGTGCCAGCTCACCAGTTATTCTGACAAACAATCAGCCCCAGCATTTT.

The chain couples TRBV6-5 to TRBJ2-7; no firm D call. The CDR3 loop spans 15 amino acids. V was trimmed by 0 bases and J by 5 bases, leaving 14 bases between them. CDR1 and CDR2 (germline): MNHEY, SVGAGI. CDR3 DNA sequence: TGTGCCAGCAGTTACTCGCTTCTGGGCAACGACGAGCAGTACTTC. It codes for CASSYSLLGNDEQYF.

This clone has only one observation. The CDR3 nucleotides read TGTGCCAGTCGACTAGGGATTGCAGGCGAGCAGTACTTC. Encoded protein: CASRLGIAGEQYF. The chain is built from TRBV27 and TRBJ2-7, with D possibly TRBD2 on 6 matching bases. The germline CDR1 and CDR2 sequences are MNHEY and SMNVEV (reference sequence). V shed 9 bases and J shed 6 bases, with 18 bases lying between them. This CDR3 has 13 residues.

The chain couples TRBV28 to TRBJ2-7; 10 positions match TRBD1. Germline trimming cut 3 bases from V and 6 bases from J; bases unmatched to any gene: 5. The germline V gene has CDR1 MDHEN and CDR2 SYDVKM. This CDR3 has 14 amino acids. In DNA form, the CDR3 reads TGTGCCAGCAGTTTGACAGGGACAGGGGTCGAGCAGTACTTC. Translation gives CASSLTGTGVEQYF.

This chain connects TRBV5-4 to TRBJ2-2; D is possibly TRBD2 (6 bases). The CDR3 runs 17 residues. Trimming removed 4 bases from V and 0 bases from J, with 16 bases in between. Per germline, CDR1 SGHNT and CDR2 YYREEE (reference sequence). The CDR3 loop is CASSKGLARTNTGELFF. The CDR3 DNA follows: TGTGCCAGCAGCAAGGGGCTAGCGAGGACGAACACCGGGGAGCTGTTTTTT.

J is TRBJ1-6 and V is TRBV6-5, with D uncertain. Germline lookup yields CDR1 MNHEY and CDR2 SVGAGI. The V end was cut by 0 bases, the J end by 10 bases, with 16 bases between. This CDR3 is built from 16 residues. CDR3 in DNA: TGTGCCAGCAGTTACTCGGACGCCCGGGAGCGATCACCCCTCCACTTT. It is translated as CASSYSDARERSPLHF.

The chain recombines TRBV7-9 with TRBJ2-1; the match to TRBD2 covers 8 bases. The CDR3 loop spans 12 amino acids. Germline loops: CDR1 SEHNR, CDR2 FQNEAQ (reference sequence). The J segment lost 8 bases and the V segment lost 5 bases, leaving 2 bases of the junction unmatched. The CDR3 coding sequence is TGTGCCAGCAGCCCACTAGCGGATGAGCAGTTCTTC. Residues: CASSPLADEQFF.

This rearrangement joins TRBV7-9 to TRBJ2-1; D perhaps matches TRBD2 (6 bases). Deletions cut 9 bases from V and 3 bases from J, with 12 bases between. Germline V lookup: CDR1 SEHNR, CDR2 FQNEAQ (reference sequence). The length of the CDR3 is 13 residues. In nucleotides, the CDR3 is TGTGCCAGTGGAGGGGCTTTCTACAATGAGCAGTTCTTC. Residues: CASGGAFYNEQFF.

This clone came up a few times. The J gene is TRBJ2-1, the V gene TRBV28; 7 bases match TRBD1. From germline, CDR1 is MDHEN and CDR2 SYDVKM. The CDR3 spans 12 residues. J gave up 10 bases and V 3 bases, and 3 bases lay outside the gene matches. CDR3 in DNA: TGTGCCAGCAGTTTGGACAGGCGAGAGCAGTTCTTC. This translates into CASSLDRREQFF.

V and J are TRBV28 and TRBJ2-2, with 16 bases lining up with TRBD2. This CDR3 has 17 amino acids. Trimming took 5 bases from V and 4 from J; bases not matched to a gene: 4. Germline CDR1 and CDR2: MDHEN and SYDVKM. CDR3 bases: TGTGCCAGCAGTATCGGGACTAGCGGGGGGGTCACCGGGGAGCTGTTTTTT. Protein product: CASSIGTSGGVTGELFF.

This chain links TRBV5-1 with TRBJ2-3, with TRBD2 matching 13 bases. J was trimmed by 1 base and V by 4 bases; bases with no gene match: 9. The CDR3 has 18 amino acids. Germline V gene data show CDR1 as SGHRS and CDR2 as YFSETQ. The CDR3 DNA follows: TGCGCCAGCAGCGGGGGACTAGCGGGGCCTCGGGGCACAGATACGCAGTATTTT. Its protein product is CASSGGLAGPRGTDTQYF.

The rearrangement uses TRBV28 and TRBJ2-3; 8 bases line up with TRBD1. The trim removed 6 bases at V and 2 bases at J, leaving 10 bases unmatched. This CDR3 contains 16 residues. CDR1 is MDHEN, CDR2 SYDVKM, per germline. The CDR3: CASSRPQGAFTDTQYF. The CDR3 DNA sequence: TGTGCCAGCAGCCGCCCCCAGGGGGCGTTCACAGATACGCAGTATTTT.

The chain joins TRBV29-1 to TRBJ2-3; possible D gene TRBD2, 5 bases. V lost 4 bases to trimming and J lost 3 bases, with 8 bases between them. CDR1 and CDR2 (germline): SQVTM, ANQGSEA. This CDR3 has 12 amino acids. CDR3 region: CSVVRETDTQYF. The CDR3 DNA follows: TGCAGCGTTGTGAGGGAGACAGATACGCAGTATTTT.

CDR3 nucleotide sequence: TGCAGTGCTAGACCCGACAAGTACACCTTC. Translating it yields CSARPDKYTF. The chain recombines TRBV20-1 with TRBJ1-2; D remains ambiguous. The CDR3 contains 10 residues. V was trimmed by 2 bases and J by 11 bases, leaving 9 bases between them. Looked up from germline, CDR1 is DFQATT and CDR2 is SNEGSKA (reference sequence).

The chain joins TRBV13 to TRBJ2-5; no clear D gene. The V end lost 5 bases, the J end lost 0 bases, and 16 bases lay between the germline ends. This CDR3 spans 16 amino acids. Germline V gene sequence: CDR1 PRHDT, CDR2 FYEKMQ (reference sequence). In DNA, the CDR3 is TGTGCCAGCAGCGGCAGTGGGCAGGCGAACCAAGAGACCCAGTACTTC. This codes for CASSGSGQANQETQYF. The full variable domain, in which reference TRBV13 and TRBJ2-5 provide the parts outside the CDR3, is AAGVIQSPRHLIKEKRETATLKCYPIPRHDTVYWYQQGPGQDPQFLISFYEKMQSDKGSIPDRFSAQQFSDYHSELNMSSLELGDSALYFCASSGSGQANQETQYFGPGTRLLVL.

The chain carries TRBV11-2 and TRBJ2-6, with TRBD2 as a possible D gene (5 bases). Germline V CDR1 and CDR2: SGHAT, FQNNGV. The CDR3 loop spans 17 amino acids. V lost 7 bases and J lost 0, with 16 bases in between. CDR3 amino acids: CASNPSGFRSGANVLTF. Here the CDR3 DNA reads TGTGCCAGCAACCCGAGCGGTTTTCGCTCTGGGGCCAACGTCCTGACTTTC.